This T cell receptor beta chain was sequenced in a study of cytomegalovirus exposure and HLA in healthy donors. General study points: In a later analysis, at a false discovery rate of 0.05, roughly 16,000 TCR beta sequences matched HLA alleles.

PCR was performed using 60 Vbeta and 13 Jbeta primers. Repertoires were generated with immunoSEQ multiplex PCR, while TCRdb's copy carries only in-frame clones and drops some. This table lists about 210,000 clones. A remark on this clone: Its matching antigen is unknown.

The sequenced sample was PBMCs. The clonotype was recovered from a woman aged 25-40 years in good health and CMV-seropositive.

CDR3 sequence reads: CAISESRQQYF. The CDR3 DNA follows: TGTGCCATCAGTGAGTCGCGGCAGCAGTACTTC. V gene TRBV10-3 combines with J gene TRBJ2-5; no clear D gene. The CDR3 consists of 11 residues. V lost 0 bases and J 11 bases, leaving 7 bases between the germline ends. CDR1 ENHRY and CDR2 SYGVKD come from the germline V gene.